A selection of T cell receptor beta chains follows, all from one sample in a study of T cells in Graves' hyperthyroidism and ophthalmopathy. One entry per CDR3 protein results from TCRdb running MiXCR on the multiplex PCR reads. The profile shows approximately 220,000 distinct CDR3 sequences, approximately 16% of them singletons. The sequenced material came from blood. The receptors derive from a man aged 40-49 years with Graves' hyperthyroidism. The CDR3 runs from the conserved cysteine through the conserved F or W. Fields, in order: J gene, V gene, clone size, D gene, CDR3 DNA, CDR3 protein. D genes are given only for firm matches. Rows give clone size only sometimes, using once, few, many, or a class for an expanded clone.

>TRBJ2-6|TRBV12-3/TRBV12-4|many|TRBD1
TGTGCCAGCAGTTCTAATACAGGGGTTGGGACAAGGTCTGGGGCCAACGTCCTGACTTTC
CASSSNTGVGTRSGANVLTF
>TRBJ2-1|TRBV29-1|-|-
TGCAGCGTTGAAGATGGGTGGACAGTATACAATGAGCAGTTCTTC
CSVEDGWTVYNEQFF
>TRBJ2-5|TRBV3-1|many|-
TGTGCCAGCAGCCAGAACGGGGTCCTGGGGGAGACCCAGTACTTC
CASSQNGVLGETQYF
>TRBJ1-6|TRBV6-1|few|-
TGTGCCAGCAGTTCCTACTTGGGGGGGGGCGTTGATTCACCCCTCCACTTT
CASSSYLGGGVDSPLHF
>TRBJ2-1|TRBV4-2|many|-
TGTGCCAGCAGCCAAGAGCGGGGTGGGGCCCGGAACAATGAGCAGTTCTTC
CASSQERGGARNNEQFF
>TRBJ1-3|TRBV2|many|-
TGTGCCACCAAGGCTCAGGTTTCTGGAAACACCATATATTTT
CATKAQVSGNTIYF
>TRBJ1-1|TRBV12-3/TRBV12-4|many|-
TGTGCCAGCGGGGGGGGGTTGTTATCTTTCTTT
CASGGGLLSFF
>TRBJ2-7|TRBV6-1|many|-
TGTGCCAGCAGTGACCACTGGCCCGTGCCTGCCGAGCAGTACTTC
CASSDHWPVPAEQYF
>TRBJ1-1|TRBV9|many|-
TGTGCCAGCAGCCCCGAGGGGGGGGGGAACACTGAAGCTTTCTTT
CASSPEGGGNTEAFF
>TRBJ2-5|TRBV5-4|many|TRBD2
TGTGCCAGCAGCTTGGGTAGCGGGGGGGCCGGAGAGACCCAGTACTTC
CASSLGSGGAGETQYF
>TRBJ1-2|TRBV7-9|many|-
TGTGCCAGCAGCGGAATAGGGCTATATGGCTACACCTTC
CASSGIGLYGYTF
>TRBJ1-6|TRBV12-3/TRBV12-4|-|TRBD1
TGTGCCAGCAGTTTGGTACAGGGGGCAGGGAAGTCACCCCTCCACTTT
CASSLVQGAGKSPLHF
>TRBJ1-1|TRBV29-1|-|-
TGTAGCGTGGGGACCCTGAACACTGAAGCTTTCTTT
CSVGTLNTEAFF
>TRBJ1-3|TRBV28|many|-
TGTGCCAGCAGTTATAAGGGTACTGGAAACACCATATATTTT
CASSYKGTGNTIYF
>TRBJ1-1|TRBV7-8|many|-
TGTGCCAGCAGCTTAGTAATAACAGACCCAAGGCACACTGAAGCTTTCTTT
CASSLVITDPRHTEAFF
>TRBJ1-2|TRBV7-3|many|TRBD1
TGTGCCAGCAGCCCGGACAGGGGGAAGGGGAATGGCTACACCTTC
CASSPDRGKGNGYTF
>TRBJ1-1|TRBV28|many|TRBD1
TGTGCCAGCAGTTTAGACAGGGGAATCCGGGCTTTCTTT
CASSLDRGIRAFF
>TRBJ1-2|TRBV3-1|few|-
TGTGCCAGCAGCAAATCCGAGGGGCGAGGCTACACCTTC
CASSKSEGRGYTF
>TRBJ2-5|TRBV7-9|many|TRBD2
TGTGCCAGCAGCTTACGACCGACCGGCGGGGGGGAGACCCAGTACTTC
CASSLRPTGGGETQYF
>TRBJ1-5|TRBV19|few|-
TGTGCCAGCGGGGTCGTGCCCCAGCATTTT
CASGVVPQHF
>TRBJ2-3|TRBV5-1|-|TRBD1
TGCGCCAGCAGCCCCAACCCACAGGGGCGAACAGATACGCAGTATTTT
CASSPNPQGRTDTQYF
>TRBJ1-1|TRBV7-8|many|-
TGTGCCAGCAGCCTAACCAGAGGGACTGAAGCTTTCTTT
CASSLTRGTEAFF
>TRBJ2-5|TRBV10-3|many|TRBD1
TGTGCCATCAGTGAGGATGGACAGGGGGCTGAGACCCAGTACTTC
CAISEDGQGAETQYF
>TRBJ2-5|TRBV5-1|-|TRBD1
TGCGCCAGCAGCTTGGAACCACAGGGGGCGGGGGAGACCCAGTACTTC
CASSLEPQGAGETQYF
>TRBJ1-4|TRBV7-2|many|-
TGTGCCAGCAGCTTCGGGACGGCTAATGAAAAACTGTTTTTT
CASSFGTANEKLFF